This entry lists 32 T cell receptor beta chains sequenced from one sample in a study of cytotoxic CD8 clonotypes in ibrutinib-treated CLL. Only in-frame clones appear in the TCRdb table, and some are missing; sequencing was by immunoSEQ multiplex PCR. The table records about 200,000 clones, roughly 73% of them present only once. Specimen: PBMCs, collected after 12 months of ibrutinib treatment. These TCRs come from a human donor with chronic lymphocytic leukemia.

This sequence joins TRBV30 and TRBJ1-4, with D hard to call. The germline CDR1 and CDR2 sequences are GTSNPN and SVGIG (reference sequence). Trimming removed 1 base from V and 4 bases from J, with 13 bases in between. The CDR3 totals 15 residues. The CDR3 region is CAWSDSLDYNEKLFF. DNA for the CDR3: TGTGCCTGGAGTGATAGTTTGGATTATAATGAAAAACTGTTTTTT.

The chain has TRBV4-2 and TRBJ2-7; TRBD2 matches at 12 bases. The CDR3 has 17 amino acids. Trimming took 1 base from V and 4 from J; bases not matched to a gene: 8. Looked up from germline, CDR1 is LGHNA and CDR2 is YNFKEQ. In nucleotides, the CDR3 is TGTGCCAGCAGCCAAGGGGCTAGAGGACTAGCGGGATACGAGCAGTACTTC. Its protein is CASSQGARGLAGYEQYF.

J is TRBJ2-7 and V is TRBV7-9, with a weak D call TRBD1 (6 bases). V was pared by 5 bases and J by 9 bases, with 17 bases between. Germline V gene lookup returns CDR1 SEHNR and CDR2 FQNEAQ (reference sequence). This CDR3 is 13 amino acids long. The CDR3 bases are TGTGCCAGCAGCGCTTGGACAGCCACCGGGCAGTACTTC. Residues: CASSAWTATGQYF.

The DNA of the CDR3 is TGTGCCACATCCGGACAGACCTACGAGCAGTACTTC. This encodes CATSGQTYEQYF. V is TRBV10-3 and J is TRBJ2-7; a weak D match, TRBD1 (6 bases). V was trimmed by 10 bases and J by 2 bases, leaving 12 bases between them. The germline V gene encodes CDR1 ENHRY and CDR2 SYGVKD. The CDR3 covers 12 residues.

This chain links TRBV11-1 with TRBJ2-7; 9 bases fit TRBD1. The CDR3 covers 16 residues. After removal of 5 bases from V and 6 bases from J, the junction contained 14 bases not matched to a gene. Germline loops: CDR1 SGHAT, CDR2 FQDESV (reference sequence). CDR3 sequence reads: CASSTIQGASTVEQYF. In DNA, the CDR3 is TGTGCCAGCAGCACCATACAGGGGGCTAGTACGGTCGAGCAGTACTTC.

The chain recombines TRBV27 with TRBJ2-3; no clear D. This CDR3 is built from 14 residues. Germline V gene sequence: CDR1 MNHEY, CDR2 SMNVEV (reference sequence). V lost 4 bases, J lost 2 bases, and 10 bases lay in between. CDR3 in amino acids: CASSSWPNTDTQYF. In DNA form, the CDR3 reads TGTGCCAGCAGTTCCTGGCCTAACACAGATACGCAGTATTTT.

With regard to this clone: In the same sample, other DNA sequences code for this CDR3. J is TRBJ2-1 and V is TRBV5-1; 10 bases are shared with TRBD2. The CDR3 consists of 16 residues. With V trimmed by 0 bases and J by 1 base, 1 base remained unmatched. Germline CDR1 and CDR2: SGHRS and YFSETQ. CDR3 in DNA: TGCGCCAGCAGCTTGGGACTAGCGGGTTCCTACAATGAGCAGTTCTTC. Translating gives CASSLGLAGSYNEQFF.

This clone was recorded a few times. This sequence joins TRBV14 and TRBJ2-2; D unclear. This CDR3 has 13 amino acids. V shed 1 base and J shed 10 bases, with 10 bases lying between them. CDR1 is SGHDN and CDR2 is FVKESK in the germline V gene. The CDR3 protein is CASSQVGPKELFF. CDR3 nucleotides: TGTGCCAGCAGCCAAGTTGGCCCGAAGGAGCTGTTTTTT.

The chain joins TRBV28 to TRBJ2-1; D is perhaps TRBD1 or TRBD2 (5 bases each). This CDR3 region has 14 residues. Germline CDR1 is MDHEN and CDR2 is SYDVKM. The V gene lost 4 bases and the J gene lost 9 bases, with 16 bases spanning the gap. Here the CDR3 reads CASSSGPAYGEQFF. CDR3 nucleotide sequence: TGTGCCAGCAGTTCGGGACCGGCGTACGGTGAGCAGTTCTTC.

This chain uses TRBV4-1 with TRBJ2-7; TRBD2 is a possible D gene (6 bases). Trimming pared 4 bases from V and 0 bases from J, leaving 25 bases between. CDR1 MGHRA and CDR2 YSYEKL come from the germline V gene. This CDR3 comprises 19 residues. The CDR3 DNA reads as TGCGCCAGCAGCCGACGCGGGACGGGAGCCTCCCTAAGCTCCTACGAGCAGTACTTC. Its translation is CASSRRGTGASLSSYEQYF.

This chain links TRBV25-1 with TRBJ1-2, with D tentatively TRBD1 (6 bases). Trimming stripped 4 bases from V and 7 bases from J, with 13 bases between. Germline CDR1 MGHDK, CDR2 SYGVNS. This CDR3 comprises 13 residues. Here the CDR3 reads CASSAAGEAGYTF. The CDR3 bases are TGTGCCAGCAGTGCAGCAGGGGAGGCTGGCTACACCTTC.

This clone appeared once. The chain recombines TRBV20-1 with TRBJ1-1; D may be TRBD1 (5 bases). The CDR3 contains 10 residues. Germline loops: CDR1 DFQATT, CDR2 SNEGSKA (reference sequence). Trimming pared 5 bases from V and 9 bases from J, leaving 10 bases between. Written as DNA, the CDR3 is TGCAGTGCTCCCGGGACGAAAGCTTTCTTT. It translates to CSAPGTKAFF.

For the CDR3, the DNA is TGTGCCAGCAGCCCCAGGACAGGAACGAACACCGGGGAGCTGTTTTTT. This gives the protein CASSPRTGTNTGELFF. The chain employs TRBV27 and TRBJ2-2, with 7 bases lining up with TRBD1. J gave up 0 bases and V 6 bases, and 7 bases lay outside the gene matches. The CDR3 is made up of 16 amino acids. The V gene's germline CDR1 is MNHEY and CDR2 SMNVEV (reference sequence).

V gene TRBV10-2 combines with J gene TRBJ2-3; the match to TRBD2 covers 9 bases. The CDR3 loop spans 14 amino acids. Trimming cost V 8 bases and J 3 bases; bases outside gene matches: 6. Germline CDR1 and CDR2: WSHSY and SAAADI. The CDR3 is CASSRAGGTDTQYF. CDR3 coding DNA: TGCGCCAGCTCAAGAGCGGGGGGTACAGATACGCAGTATTTT.

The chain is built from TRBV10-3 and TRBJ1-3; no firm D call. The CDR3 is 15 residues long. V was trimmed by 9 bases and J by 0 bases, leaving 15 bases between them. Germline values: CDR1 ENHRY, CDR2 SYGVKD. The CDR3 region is CAIIEDSSSGNTIYF. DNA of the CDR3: TGTGCCATTATAGAGGACTCTAGCTCTGGAAACACCATATATTTT.

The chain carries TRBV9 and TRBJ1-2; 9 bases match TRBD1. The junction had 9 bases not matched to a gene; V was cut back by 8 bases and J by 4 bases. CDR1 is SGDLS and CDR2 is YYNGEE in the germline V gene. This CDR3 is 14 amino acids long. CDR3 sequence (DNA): TGTGCCAGTTGTCCCGGGACAGGGTCCTATGGCTACACCTTC. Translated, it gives CASCPGTGSYGYTF. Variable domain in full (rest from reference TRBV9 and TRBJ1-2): DSGVTQTPKHLITATGQRVTLRCSPRSGDLSVYWYQQSLDQGLQFLIQYYNGEERAKGNILERFSAQQFPDLHSELNLSSLELGDSALYFCASCPGTGSYGYTFGSGTRLTVV.

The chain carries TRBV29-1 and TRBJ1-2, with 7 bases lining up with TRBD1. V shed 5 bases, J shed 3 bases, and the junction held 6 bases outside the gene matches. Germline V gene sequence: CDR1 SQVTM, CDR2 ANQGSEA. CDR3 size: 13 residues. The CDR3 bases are TGCAGCGTTATGACAGGGCCATACTATGGCTACACCTTC. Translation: CSVMTGPYYGYTF.

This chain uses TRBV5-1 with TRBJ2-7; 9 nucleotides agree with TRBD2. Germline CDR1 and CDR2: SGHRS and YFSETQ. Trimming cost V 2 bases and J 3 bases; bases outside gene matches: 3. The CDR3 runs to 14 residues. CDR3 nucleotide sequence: TGCGCCAGCAGCTTTATAGCGGGGGTCTACGAGCAGTACTTC. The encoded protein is CASSFIAGVYEQYF.

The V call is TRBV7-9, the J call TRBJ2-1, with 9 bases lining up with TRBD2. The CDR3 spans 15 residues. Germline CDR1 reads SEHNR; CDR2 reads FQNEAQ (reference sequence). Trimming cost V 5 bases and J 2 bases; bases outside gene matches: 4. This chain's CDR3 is CASSPRGGTYNEQFF. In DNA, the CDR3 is TGTGCCAGCAGCCCGCGGGGGGGTACCTACAATGAGCAGTTCTTC.

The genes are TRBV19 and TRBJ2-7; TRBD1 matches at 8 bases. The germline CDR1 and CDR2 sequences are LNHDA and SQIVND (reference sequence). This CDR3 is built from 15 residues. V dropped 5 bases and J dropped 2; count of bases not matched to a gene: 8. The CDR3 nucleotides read TGTGCCAGTAGTCTCTCGACAGGGGCTACCTACGAGCAGTACTTC. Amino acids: CASSLSTGATYEQYF.

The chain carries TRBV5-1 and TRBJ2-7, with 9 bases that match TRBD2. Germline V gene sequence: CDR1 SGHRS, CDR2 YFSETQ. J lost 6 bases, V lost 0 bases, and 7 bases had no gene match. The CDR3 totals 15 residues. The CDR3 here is CASSLDQASGVEQYF. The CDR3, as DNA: TGCGCCAGCAGCTTGGACCAGGCTAGCGGGGTCGAGCAGTACTTC.

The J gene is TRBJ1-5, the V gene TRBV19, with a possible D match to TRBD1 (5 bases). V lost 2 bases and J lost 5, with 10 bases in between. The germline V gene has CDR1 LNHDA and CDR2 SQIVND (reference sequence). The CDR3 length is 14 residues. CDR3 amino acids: CASSIYVGDQPQHF. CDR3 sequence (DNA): TGTGCCAGTAGTATATATGTAGGGGATCAGCCCCAGCATTTT.

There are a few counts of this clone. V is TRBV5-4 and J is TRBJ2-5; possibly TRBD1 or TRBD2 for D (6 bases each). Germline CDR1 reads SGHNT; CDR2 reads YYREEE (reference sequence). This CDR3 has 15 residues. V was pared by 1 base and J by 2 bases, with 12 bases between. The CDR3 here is CASSLPGARQETQYF. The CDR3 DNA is TGTGCCAGCAGCTTGCCGGGGGCGAGACAAGAGACCCAGTACTTC.

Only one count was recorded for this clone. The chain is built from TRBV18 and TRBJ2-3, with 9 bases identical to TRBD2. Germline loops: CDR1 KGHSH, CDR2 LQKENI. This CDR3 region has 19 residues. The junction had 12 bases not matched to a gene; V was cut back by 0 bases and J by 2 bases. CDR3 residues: CASSPPRGGGAAITDTQYF. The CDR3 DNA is TGTGCCAGCTCACCACCGAGAGGCGGGGGGGCCGCAATCACAGATACGCAGTATTTT.

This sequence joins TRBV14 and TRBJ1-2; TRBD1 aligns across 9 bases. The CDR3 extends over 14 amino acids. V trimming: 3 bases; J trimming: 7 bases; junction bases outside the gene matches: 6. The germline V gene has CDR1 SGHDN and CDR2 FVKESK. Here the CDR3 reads CASSQARTGVGYTF. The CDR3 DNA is TGTGCCAGCAGCCAGGCCCGGACAGGGGTTGGCTACACCTTC.

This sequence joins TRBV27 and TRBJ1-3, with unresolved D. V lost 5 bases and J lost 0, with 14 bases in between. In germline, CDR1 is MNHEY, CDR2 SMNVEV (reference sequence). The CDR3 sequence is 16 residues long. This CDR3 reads CASSPYMRLSGNTIYF. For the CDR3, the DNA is TGTGCCAGCAGTCCTTACATGCGCCTCTCTGGAAACACCATATATTTT.

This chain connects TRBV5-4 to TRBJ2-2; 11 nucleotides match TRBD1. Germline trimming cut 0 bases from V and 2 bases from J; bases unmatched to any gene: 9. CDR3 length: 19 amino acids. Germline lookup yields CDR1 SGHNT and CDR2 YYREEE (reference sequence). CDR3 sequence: CASSLAWTGGNFNTGELFF. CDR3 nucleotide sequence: TGTGCCAGCAGCTTGGCTTGGACAGGGGGCAACTTTAACACCGGGGAGCTGTTTTTT.

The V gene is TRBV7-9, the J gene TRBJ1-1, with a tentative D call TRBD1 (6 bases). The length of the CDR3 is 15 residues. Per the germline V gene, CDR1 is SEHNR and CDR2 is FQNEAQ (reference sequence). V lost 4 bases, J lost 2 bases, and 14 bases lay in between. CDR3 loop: CASSSRQALNTEAFF. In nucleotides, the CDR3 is TGTGCCAGCAGCTCCCGACAGGCTCTAAACACTGAAGCTTTCTTT.

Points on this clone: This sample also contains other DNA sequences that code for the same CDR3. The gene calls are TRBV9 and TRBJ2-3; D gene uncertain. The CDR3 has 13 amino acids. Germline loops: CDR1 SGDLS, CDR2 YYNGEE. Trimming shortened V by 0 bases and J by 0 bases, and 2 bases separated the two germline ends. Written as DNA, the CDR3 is TGTGCCAGCAGCGTAGTTAGCACAGATACGCAGTATTTT. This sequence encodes CASSVVSTDTQYF.

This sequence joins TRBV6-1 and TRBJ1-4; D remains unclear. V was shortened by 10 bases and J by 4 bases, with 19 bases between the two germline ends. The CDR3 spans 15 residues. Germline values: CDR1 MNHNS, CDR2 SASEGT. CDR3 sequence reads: CATRGGRDLNEKLFF. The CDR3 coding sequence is TGTGCCACCCGGGGAGGTCGAGACCTTAATGAAAAACTGTTTTTT.

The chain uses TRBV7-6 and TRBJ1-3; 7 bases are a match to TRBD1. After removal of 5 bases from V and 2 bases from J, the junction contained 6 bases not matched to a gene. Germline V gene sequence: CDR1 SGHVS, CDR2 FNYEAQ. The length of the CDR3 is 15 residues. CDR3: CASSPQDRPGNTIYF. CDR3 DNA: TGTGCCAGCAGCCCCCAGGACAGGCCTGGAAACACCATATATTTT.

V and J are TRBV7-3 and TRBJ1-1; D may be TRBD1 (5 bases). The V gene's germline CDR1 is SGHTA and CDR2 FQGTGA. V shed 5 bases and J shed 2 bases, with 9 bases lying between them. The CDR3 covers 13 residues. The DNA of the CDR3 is TGTGCCAGCAGCGAACAGGCTAACACTGAAGCTTTCTTT. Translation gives CASSEQANTEAFF. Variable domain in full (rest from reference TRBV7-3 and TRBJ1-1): GAGVSQTPSNKVTEKGKYVELRCDPISGHTALYWYRQSLGQGPEFLIYFQGTGAADDSGLPNDRFFAVRPEGSVSTLKIQRTERGDSAVYLCASSEQANTEAFFGQGTRLTVV.